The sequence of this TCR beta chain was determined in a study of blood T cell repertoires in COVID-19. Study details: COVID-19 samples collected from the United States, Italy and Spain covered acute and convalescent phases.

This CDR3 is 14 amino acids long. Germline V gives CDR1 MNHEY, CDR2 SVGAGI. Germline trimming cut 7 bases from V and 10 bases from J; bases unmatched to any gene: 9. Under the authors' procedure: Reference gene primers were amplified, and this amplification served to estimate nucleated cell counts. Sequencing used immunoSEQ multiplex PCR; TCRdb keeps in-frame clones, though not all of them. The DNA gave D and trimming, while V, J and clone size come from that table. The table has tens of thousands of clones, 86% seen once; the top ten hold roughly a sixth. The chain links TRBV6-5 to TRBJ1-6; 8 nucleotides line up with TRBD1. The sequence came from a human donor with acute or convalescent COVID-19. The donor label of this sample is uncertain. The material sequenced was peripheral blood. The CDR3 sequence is CASNRQGAFSPLHF. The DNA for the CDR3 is TGTGCCAGCAACCGGCAGGGGGCCTTCTCACCCCTCCACTTT.